A single sample is the source of the 20 T cell receptor beta chains below, sequenced in a study of blood T cell repertoires in COVID-19. Profiling relied on immunoSEQ multiplex PCR, and the TCRdb table lists in-frame clones only, not all of them. The sample includes about 300,000 clones, 80% to 95% of them seen just once. Sequenced: peripheral blood. These receptors all stem from a young woman with COVID-19, enrolled during active disease.

The chain recombines TRBV5-1 with TRBJ2-3, with no clear D. Trimming removed 4 bases from V and 1 base from J, with 16 bases in between. The germline V gene has CDR1 SGHRS and CDR2 YFSETQ. This CDR3 is built from 16 residues. CDR3 nucleotide sequence: TGCGCCAGCAGCAAAGGTGGGCCGCCGGGCACAGATACGCAGTATTTT. Amino acid sequence: CASSKGGPPGTDTQYF.

This chain links TRBV6-5 with TRBJ1-1; D ambiguous. Trimming shortened V by 6 bases and J by 12 bases, and 26 bases separated the two germline ends. CDR1 and CDR2 from the germline V gene are MNHEY and SVGAGI. The CDR3 totals 15 residues. CDR3 nucleotides: TGTGCCAGCAGCTATCGACGGGAGTCAATTCAGTATCCTTTCTTT. This codes for CASSYRRESIQYPFF.

Comments on this clone: The germline gene is not matched at one end of the junction; a read error may be the cause. The J gene is TRBJ2-3, the V gene TRBV2, with 11 bases lining up with TRBD2. CDR3 length: 13 residues. Per the germline V gene, CDR1 is SNHLY and CDR2 is FYNNEI. CDR3 region: CASSFRATSGIGF. In DNA, the CDR3 is TGTGCCAGCAGTTTCAGGGCGACTAGCGGGATTGGTTTT.

As regards this clone: At the DNA level, this CDR3 is encoded by other sequences in the same sample as well. The chain carries TRBV3-1 (or the pseudogene TRBV3-2) and TRBJ1-1, with D possibly matching TRBD1 (5 bases). V lost 5 bases, J lost 1 base, and 8 bases lay in between. Germline V gene data show CDR1 as LGHDT and CDR2 as YNNKEL (reference sequence). The CDR3 loop spans 13 amino acids. The CDR3 region is CASSTTGNTEAFF. The CDR3 region has the DNA TGTGCCAGCAGCACCACAGGGAACACTGAAGCTTTCTTT.

The gene calls are TRBV11-2 and TRBJ1-1; D is ambiguous. Germline assignment: CDR1 SGHAT and CDR2 FQNNGV. V was trimmed by 5 bases and J by 6 bases, leaving 7 bases between them. The CDR3 loop spans 11 amino acids. The CDR3 sequence: CASSVGPEAFF. For the CDR3, the DNA is TGTGCCAGCAGCGTTGGGCCTGAAGCTTTCTTT.

This chain connects TRBV12-3 or TRBV12-4 to TRBJ1-5; D not resolved. Trimming took off 3 bases at V and 7 bases at J, with 7 bases between the two ends. This CDR3 region has 12 residues. CDR3 residues: CASSFLTQPQHF. In DNA form, the CDR3 reads TGTGCCAGCAGTTTCCTAACCCAGCCCCAGCATTTT.

The chain links TRBV5-1 to TRBJ1-3, with 7 positions matching TRBD1. The CDR3 spans 15 residues. V was clipped by 4 bases and J by 2 bases; unmatched bases: 6. CDR1 and CDR2 from the germline V gene are SGHRS and YFSETQ. The CDR3 protein is CASSDTGATGNTIYF. The CDR3 coding sequence is TGCGCCAGCAGCGATACAGGGGCCACTGGAAACACCATATATTTT.

This clone was recorded a few times. This rearrangement joins TRBV5-1 to TRBJ2-5; TRBD2 agrees at 7 bases. This CDR3 has 15 residues. CDR1 is SGHRS and CDR2 is YFSETQ in the germline V gene. V gave up 0 bases and J gave up 5 bases; unmatched junction bases: 7. The CDR3, as DNA: TGCGCCAGCAGCTTGGAGGACGGGGGGAGCGAGACCCAGTACTTC. It translates to CASSLEDGGSETQYF.

The V call is TRBV6-4, the J call TRBJ1-2; D perhaps matches TRBD1 (5 bases). CDR1 and CDR2 (germline): MRHNA, SNTAGT. The V end lost 2 bases, the J end lost 8 bases, and 9 bases lay between the germline ends. This CDR3 is built from 12 residues. For the CDR3, the DNA is TGTGCCAGCAGTGACAGGGGTAACGGCTACACCTTC. Translated, it gives CASSDRGNGYTF.

This sequence joins TRBV5-1 and TRBJ2-1, with 8 bases matching TRBD1. This CDR3 contains 14 residues. The J segment lost 2 bases and the V segment lost 7 bases, leaving 5 bases of the junction unmatched. Looked up from germline, CDR1 is SGHRS and CDR2 is YFSETQ. CDR3 sequence (DNA): TGCGCCAGCCAAGCACAGGGGGCCTACAATGAGCAGTTCTTC. Translation: CASQAQGAYNEQFF.

The chain uses TRBV4-2 and TRBJ2-7; the D gene is possibly TRBD2 (5 bases). V lost 1 base and J lost 2, with 9 bases in between. There are 14 residues in the CDR3. CDR1 LGHNA and CDR2 YNFKEQ come from the germline V gene. In nucleotides, the CDR3 is TGTGCCAGCAGCCAAGGAGGGCAGGCCTACGAGCAGTACTTC. This translates into CASSQGGQAYEQYF.

The genes are TRBV6-1 and TRBJ2-7, with a weak D call TRBD1 (6 bases). Per the germline V gene, CDR1 is MNHNS and CDR2 is SASEGT. Trimming cost V 1 base and J 4 bases, with 11 bases left between them. CDR3 size: 14 residues. The CDR3 coding sequence is TGTGCCAGCAGTGAAGGTGGGGGCGGTTACGAGCAGTACTTC. As protein: CASSEGGGGYEQYF.

The genes are TRBV5-1 and TRBJ2-7; TRBD1 matches at 8 bases. The V and J ends lost 2 bases and 5 bases, in that order; junction bases with no gene match: 9. This CDR3 comprises 15 residues. Per the germline V gene, CDR1 is SGHRS and CDR2 is YFSETQ. The CDR3 DNA reads TGCGCCAGCAGCTTCGGACAGGGACGGTGGGACGAGCAGTACTTC. It translates to CASSFGQGRWDEQYF.

This clone was seen only once. The rearrangement links TRBV29-1 to TRBJ1-2; 9 bases map to TRBD1. After removal of 8 bases from V and 5 bases from J, the junction contained 9 bases not matched to a gene. The germline CDR1 and CDR2 sequences are SQVTM and ANQGSEA. This CDR3 has 13 amino acids. The CDR3 DNA reads as TGCAGCACCCGGGACAGGGAAGGATATGGCTACACCTTC. This codes for CSTRDREGYGYTF.

This clone came up once. V usage is TRBV28 and J usage is TRBJ1-2, with 10 bases that match TRBD1. Germline lookup yields CDR1 MDHEN and CDR2 SYDVKM. The CDR3 covers 15 residues. Trimming at V came to 5 bases and at J to 4 bases, leaving 7 bases not matched to a gene. CDR3 amino acids: CASSVGQGEVYGYTF. For the CDR3, the DNA is TGTGCCAGCAGTGTCGGACAGGGGGAAGTCTATGGCTACACCTTC.

The chain recombines TRBV29-1 with TRBJ2-1, with 8 nucleotides matching TRBD2. Germline loops: CDR1 SQVTM, CDR2 ANQGSEA. This CDR3 is built from 14 residues. J gave up 4 bases and V 6 bases, and 8 bases lay outside the gene matches. The CDR3 is CSVIPGLEYNEQFF. CDR3 DNA sequence: TGCAGCGTGATCCCGGGACTAGAATACAATGAGCAGTTCTTC.

This chain uses TRBV28 with TRBJ1-1; 8 nucleotides match TRBD1. Germline-derived CDR1 and CDR2 are MDHEN and SYDVKM. The CDR3 runs to 17 residues. Germline trimming cut 2 bases from V and 5 bases from J; bases unmatched to any gene: 13. CDR3 nucleotide sequence: TGTGCCAGCAGTTTAATTTCTGTCGGGACAGGAAAGACTGAAGCTTTCTTT. This translates into CASSLISVGTGKTEAFF.

This clone was detected a few times. CDR3 nucleotides: TGTGCCTGGAGGGGCCCAGGGCGCAATCAGCCCCAGCATTTT. Its protein is CAWRGPGRNQPQHF. This chain uses TRBV30 with TRBJ1-5, with D tentatively TRBD1 (5 bases). Germline V CDR1 and CDR2: GTSNPN, SVGIG (reference sequence). V lost 3 bases, J lost 2 bases, and 11 bases lay in between. The CDR3 spans 14 residues.

The chain carries TRBV19 and TRBJ1-5; 11 bases match TRBD1. The CDR3 runs 15 residues. The germline V gene has CDR1 LNHDA and CDR2 SQIVND (reference sequence). V dropped 6 bases and J dropped 7; count of bases not matched to a gene: 8. CDR3 protein: CASSPDRGQEQPQHF. In DNA form, the CDR3 reads TGTGCCAGTAGCCCGGACAGGGGGCAAGAACAGCCCCAGCATTTT.

The V and J genes are TRBV5-5 and TRBJ2-7; 8 positions match TRBD1. This CDR3 has 14 residues. CDR1 is SGHKS, CDR2 YYEKEE, per germline (reference sequence). V dropped 7 bases and J dropped 4; count of bases not matched to a gene: 10. The CDR3 loop reads CASVLAGQGYEQYF. CDR3 coding DNA: TGTGCCAGCGTTCTTGCAGGACAGGGATACGAGCAGTACTTC.